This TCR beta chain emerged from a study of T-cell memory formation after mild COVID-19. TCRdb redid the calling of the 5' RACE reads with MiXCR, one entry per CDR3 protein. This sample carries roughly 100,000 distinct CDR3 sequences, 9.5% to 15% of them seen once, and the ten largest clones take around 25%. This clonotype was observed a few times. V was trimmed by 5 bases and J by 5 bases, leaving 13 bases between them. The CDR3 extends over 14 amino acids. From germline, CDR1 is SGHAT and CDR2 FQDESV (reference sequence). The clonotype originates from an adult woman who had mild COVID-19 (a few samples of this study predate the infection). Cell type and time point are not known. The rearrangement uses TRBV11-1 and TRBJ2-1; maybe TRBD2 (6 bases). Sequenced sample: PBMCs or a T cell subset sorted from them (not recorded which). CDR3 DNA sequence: TGTGCCAGCAGCCCACGCGCGGGGAACAATGAGCAGTTCTTC. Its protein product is CASSPRAGNNEQFF.